Shown below are 5 T cell receptor beta chains from a single sample sequenced in a study of blood T cell repertoires in COVID-19. The table came from immunoSEQ multiplex PCR; TCRdb's copy has only in-frame clones and leaves some out. Of under 200,000 clones in the sample, around three quarters were seen once. Sequenced material: peripheral blood. These receptors all stem from a man in his 60s with active or convalescent COVID-19.

V is TRBV7-8 and J is TRBJ1-1; no clear D. In germline, CDR1 is SGHVS, CDR2 FQNEAQ. CDR3 length: 12 residues. The V end lost 5 bases, the J end lost 5 bases, and 9 bases lay between the germline ends. The chain's CDR3 is CASSPRRTEAFF. CDR3 bases: TGTGCCAGCAGCCCACGGAGGACTGAAGCTTTCTTT.

The chain's CDR3 is CASSRTGFENSPLHF. The CDR3 nucleotides read TGTGCCAGCAGTCGGACAGGGTTTGAAAATTCACCCCTCCACTTT. This chain links TRBV27 with TRBJ1-6, with TRBD1 matching over 8 bases. The CDR3 has 15 amino acids. Unmatched junction bases numbered 7, after V lost 5 bases and J lost 7 bases. In germline, CDR1 is MNHEY, CDR2 SMNVEV (reference sequence).

The V call is TRBV30, the J call TRBJ1-2; D gene uncertain. The germline V gene has CDR1 GTSNPN and CDR2 SVGIG (reference sequence). The CDR3 is made up of 16 amino acids. Trimming took 2 bases from V and 1 from J, leaving 17 bases between them. The CDR3 reads CAWSRGRTGNNYGYTF. The CDR3, as DNA: TGTGCCTGGAGTAGAGGACGGACTGGGAATAACTATGGCTACACCTTC. The complete variable domain, with remaining parts taken from reference TRBV30 and TRBJ1-2, reads SQTIHQWPATLVQPVGSPLSLECTVEGTSNPNLYWYRQAAGRGLQLLFYSVGIGQISSEVPQNLSASRPQDRQFILSSKKLLLSDSGFYLCAWSRGRTGNNYGYTFGSGTRLTVV.

This chain uses TRBV7-2 with TRBJ2-3, with 14 bases fitting TRBD2. CDR1 and CDR2 (germline): SGHTA, FQGNSA. This CDR3 has 16 amino acids. The junction had 0 bases not matched to a gene; V was cut back by 0 bases and J by 4 bases. The CDR3: CASSLAGLAGADTQYF. Here the CDR3 DNA reads TGTGCCAGCAGCTTAGCGGGACTAGCGGGAGCAGATACGCAGTATTTT.

This chain joins TRBV6-5 and TRBJ1-5, with a tentative D call TRBD1 (6 bases). The germline V and J ends were trimmed by 6 bases and 4 bases, with 16 bases remaining between them. Germline lookup yields CDR1 MNHEY and CDR2 SVGAGI. CDR3 length: 15 residues. CDR3 sequence: CASSRAGEGNQPQHF. DNA of the CDR3: TGTGCCAGCAGCCGGGCAGGGGAGGGTAATCAGCCCCAGCATTTT.